The clone carrying this TCR beta chain was counted a few times. Its antigen is unidentified. This entry comes from a study of regulatory T cells in long-lasting Graves disease. CDR3 regions were amplified by Arm-PCR using iRepertoire HTBI primers to build TCR beta libraries. TCRdb analysed the multiplex PCR reads with MiXCR anew, one entry per CDR3 protein. The sample lists 400,000 or so distinct CDR3 sequences; less than 25% were seen once. Time point defined: persistent/refractory GD, antithyroid drugs over 5 years with positive TRAb. Researchers made the TCR library from RNA that was extracted from PBMCs. Criteria from the American Thyroid Association guidelines were applied to diagnose Graves' disease. Germline V CDR1 and CDR2: GTSNPN, SVGIG (reference sequence). V lost 4 bases, J lost 3 bases, and 18 bases lay in between. The CDR3 loop spans 15 amino acids. Broader study findings: Persistent-disease Graves' patients showed less TCR diversity than new cases.

The J gene is TRBJ1-1, the V gene TRBV30, with D possibly TRBD1 on 6 matching bases. The receptor comes from a female donor with Graves disease. Specimen: peripheral blood mononuclear cells (PBMCs), collected when the disease was refractory, from a patient treated with antithyroid drugs. CDR3 nucleotides: TGTGCCTGGAATAGGGAGGGGGAGGAGGACACTGAAGCTTTCTTT. This encodes CAWNREGEEDTEAFF.